This T cell receptor (beta chain) was captured in a study of blood T cell repertoires in COVID-19. At the level of the study: In each case, the material was cDNA or gDNA derived from T cells, B-cell-depleted T cells, or PBMCs.

CDR3 length equals 13 residues. Germline CDR1 MDHEN, CDR2 SYDVKM. The trim removed 6 bases at V and 3 bases at J, leaving 4 bases unmatched. Enrolment of Seattle patients took place during active infection, and they were followed longitudinally. Profiled with immunoSEQ multiplex PCR; TCRdb holds only in-frame clones, not every one. The repertoire consists of fewer than 200,000 clones, with 85% to 90% occurring once and the leading ten covering around 12%. The rearrangement joins TRBV28 to TRBJ1-2; 7 bases agree with TRBD1. Specimen: peripheral blood. This TCR was recovered from a woman between 70 and 85 years old with COVID-19, enrolled during active disease. The CDR3 DNA sequence: TGTGCCAGCAGGTCCACAGGGGACTATGGCTACACCTTC. Translated, it gives CASRSTGDYGYTF.